This T cell receptor beta chain was recovered during a study of T cells in women clearing cervical HPV infection. About the research overall: HLA type stays a possible confounder, typing being limited. Study-wide points: Cases carried less TRBV6-7 than controls: about 0.1% versus 0.15%.

Libraries were prepared by immunoSEQ multiplex PCR; TCRdb keeps only in-frame clonotypes and omits some of them. This table lists 40,000 to 60,000 clones. Concerning this clone: Its specificity is unknown. The CDR3 end is not reached by the read, which stops 3 residues before it; the germline J gene fills it in.

The CDR3 is made up of 14 amino acids. The V gene's germline CDR1 is DFQATT and CDR2 SNEGSKA (reference sequence). V was cut by 0 bases and J by 2 bases, with 10 bases left in between. The TCR comes from a woman aged 18 to 75 with a cervical HPV16 infection that either progressed to CIN3+ or cleared (not recorded which). Sequenced sample: blood buffy coat. The chain links TRBV20-1 to TRBJ2-5; D remains unclear. The sequenced part of the CDR3 DNA is TGCAGTGCTAGAGAACCTGGCGGACAAGAGACC. Translating gives CSAREPGGQET. The complete CDR3 protein is CSAREPGGQETQYF.